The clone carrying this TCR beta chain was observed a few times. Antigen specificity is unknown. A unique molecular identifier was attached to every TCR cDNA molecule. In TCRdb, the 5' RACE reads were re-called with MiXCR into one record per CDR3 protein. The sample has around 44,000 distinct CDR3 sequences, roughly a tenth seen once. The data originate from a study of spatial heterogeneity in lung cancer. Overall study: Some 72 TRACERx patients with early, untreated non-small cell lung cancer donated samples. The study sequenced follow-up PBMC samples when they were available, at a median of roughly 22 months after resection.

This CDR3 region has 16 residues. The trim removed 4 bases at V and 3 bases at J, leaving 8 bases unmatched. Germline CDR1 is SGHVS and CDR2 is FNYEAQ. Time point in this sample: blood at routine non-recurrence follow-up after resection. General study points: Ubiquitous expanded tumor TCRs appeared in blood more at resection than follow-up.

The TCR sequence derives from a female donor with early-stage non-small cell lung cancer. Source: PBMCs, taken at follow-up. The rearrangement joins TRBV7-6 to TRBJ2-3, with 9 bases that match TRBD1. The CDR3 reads CASSSKRDRGTDTQYF. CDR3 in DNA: TGTGCCAGCAGCTCTAAGCGAGACAGGGGGACAGATACGCAGTATTTT. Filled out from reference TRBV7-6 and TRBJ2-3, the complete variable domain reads GAGVSQSPRYKVTKRGQDVALRCDPISGHVSLYWYRQALGQGPEFLTYFNYEAQQDKSGLPNDRFSAERPEGSISTLTIQRTEQRDSAMYRCASSSKRDRGTDTQYFGPGTRLTVL.